Reported below is one T cell receptor beta chain. Its target is unknown. The data originate from a study of siplizumab effects on memory and regulatory T cells. Regarding the study as a whole: Phenotypic classification as naive or memory proved unattainable for roughly 75-96% of proliferating CD4+ or CD8+ clones. Contribution to the alloresponse seemed major for naive T cells, which also seemed more diverse than memory cells. Alloreactive sequences tracing back to unstimulated CD4+ memory cells fell significantly with siplizumab.

TCRdb keeps only in-frame clones here, not all; method: immunoSEQ multiplex PCR. Here the sample spans about 110,000 clones, about 92% being singletons. Germline values: CDR1 SGHAT, CDR2 FQNNGV. After removal of 4 bases from V and 5 bases from J, the junction contained 10 bases not matched to a gene. The CDR3 length is 17 residues. The V and J genes are TRBV11-2 and TRBJ2-7; TRBD2 aligns across 14 bases. This clonotype was sampled from a human donor in good health. The sample taken for sequencing was CD4+ T cells sorted from blood. CDR3 DNA: TGTGCCAGCAGCTCGCTGGAGGGACTAGCGGGGGACAACGAGCAGTACTTC. Encoded protein: CASSSLEGLAGDNEQYF.